The 7 T cell receptor beta chains reported below all come from one sample, sequenced in a study of cytomegalovirus exposure and HLA in healthy donors. Clones were sequenced by immunoSEQ multiplex PCR, and TCRdb holds only the in-frame ones, with some missing. The table lists fewer than 200,000 clones, approximately 86% of them singletons. What was sequenced was PBMCs. The receptor source for this set is a woman aged 18-35 years in good health and CMV-seronegative.

The CDR3 DNA sequence: TGCGCCAGCAGCCAGGAAGGGGCAGGGGGCGTTGGCTACACCTTC. Its protein product is CASSQEGAGGVGYTF. This chain connects TRBV4-3 to TRBJ1-2; 8 bases agree with TRBD1. Germline V gene sequence: CDR1 LGHNA, CDR2 YSLEER. The V segment lost 3 bases and the J segment 7 bases; nucleotides outside the gene matches: 10. This CDR3 contains 15 residues.

The chain employs TRBV4-2 and TRBJ1-1; D is possibly TRBD1 (6 bases). This CDR3 has 14 amino acids. V lost 5 bases to trimming and J lost 5 bases, with 15 bases between them. Germline lookup yields CDR1 LGHNA and CDR2 YNFKEQ. This CDR3 is CASSNREGGTEAFF. DNA for the CDR3: TGTGCCAGCAGCAACAGGGAGGGGGGGACTGAAGCTTTCTTT.

The rearrangement uses TRBV5-1 and TRBJ1-3; the match to TRBD1 covers 8 bases. The CDR3 covers 15 residues. With V trimmed by 2 bases and J by 4 bases, 5 bases remained unmatched. The germline V gene has CDR1 SGHRS and CDR2 YFSETQ. The CDR3 DNA reads TGCGCCAGCAGCTTATCAGGGGGCGCCGGAAACACCATATATTTT. Its protein product is CASSLSGGAGNTIYF.

The rearrangement joins TRBV5-1 to TRBJ2-7; 11 bases are shared with TRBD2. V shed 0 bases and J 5 bases; nucleotides not matched to a gene: 13. Germline CDR1 is SGHRS and CDR2 is YFSETQ. There are 18 residues in the CDR3. The CDR3: CASSLAAHNSGREHEQYF. CDR3 nucleotides: TGCGCCAGCAGCTTGGCCGCCCACAATAGCGGGAGGGAGCACGAGCAGTACTTC.

About this clone: This sample also contains other DNA sequences that code for the same CDR3. The J gene is TRBJ2-7, the V gene TRBV7-2; 11 bases agree with TRBD1. CDR3 length: 15 amino acids. Germline V CDR1 and CDR2: SGHTA, FQGNSA. Trimming at V came to 2 bases and at J to 4 bases, leaving 4 bases not matched to a gene. In DNA form, the CDR3 reads TGTGCCAGCAGCTTACTGCGGGACAGGGGGTACGAGCAGTACTTC. Translated: CASSLLRDRGYEQYF.

The V gene is TRBV7-2, the J gene TRBJ1-2; 8 nucleotides match TRBD1. Germline V gene lookup returns CDR1 SGHTA and CDR2 FQGNSA. This CDR3 region has 16 residues. The V and J ends lost 1 base and 3 bases, in that order; junction bases with no gene match: 7. The chain's CDR3 is CASSLGGRTGYYGYTF. DNA of the CDR3: TGTGCCAGCAGCTTAGGAGGGCGGACAGGGTACTATGGCTACACCTTC.

This clone was counted once. This chain uses TRBV5-1 with TRBJ1-4; 7 positions agree with TRBD1. With 2 bases clipped from V and 4 bases from J, the junction kept 5 bases outside the gene matches. Germline assignment: CDR1 SGHRS and CDR2 YFSETQ. This CDR3 is 15 amino acids long. For the CDR3, the DNA is TGCGCCAGCAGCTTTGAGACAGGGATTAATGAAAAACTGTTTTTT. Translating gives CASSFETGINEKLFF.